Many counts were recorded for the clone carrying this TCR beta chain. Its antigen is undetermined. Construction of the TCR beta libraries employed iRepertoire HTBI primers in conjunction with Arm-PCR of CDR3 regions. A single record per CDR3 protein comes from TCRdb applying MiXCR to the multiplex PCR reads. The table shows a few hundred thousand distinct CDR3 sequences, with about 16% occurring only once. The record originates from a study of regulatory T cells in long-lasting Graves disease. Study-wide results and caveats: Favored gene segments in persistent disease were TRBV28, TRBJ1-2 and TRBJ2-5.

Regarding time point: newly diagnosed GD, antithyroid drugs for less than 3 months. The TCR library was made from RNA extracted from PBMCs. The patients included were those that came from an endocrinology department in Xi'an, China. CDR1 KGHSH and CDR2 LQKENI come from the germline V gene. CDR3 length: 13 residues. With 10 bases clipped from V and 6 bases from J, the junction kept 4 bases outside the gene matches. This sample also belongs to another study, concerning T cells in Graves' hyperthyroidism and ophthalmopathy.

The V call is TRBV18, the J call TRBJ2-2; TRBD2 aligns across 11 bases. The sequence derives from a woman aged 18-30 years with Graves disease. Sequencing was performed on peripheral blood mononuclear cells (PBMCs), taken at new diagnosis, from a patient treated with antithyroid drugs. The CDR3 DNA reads TGTGCCACCGGGACTAGCGGTGCCGGGGAGCTGTTTTTT. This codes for CATGTSGAGELFF.